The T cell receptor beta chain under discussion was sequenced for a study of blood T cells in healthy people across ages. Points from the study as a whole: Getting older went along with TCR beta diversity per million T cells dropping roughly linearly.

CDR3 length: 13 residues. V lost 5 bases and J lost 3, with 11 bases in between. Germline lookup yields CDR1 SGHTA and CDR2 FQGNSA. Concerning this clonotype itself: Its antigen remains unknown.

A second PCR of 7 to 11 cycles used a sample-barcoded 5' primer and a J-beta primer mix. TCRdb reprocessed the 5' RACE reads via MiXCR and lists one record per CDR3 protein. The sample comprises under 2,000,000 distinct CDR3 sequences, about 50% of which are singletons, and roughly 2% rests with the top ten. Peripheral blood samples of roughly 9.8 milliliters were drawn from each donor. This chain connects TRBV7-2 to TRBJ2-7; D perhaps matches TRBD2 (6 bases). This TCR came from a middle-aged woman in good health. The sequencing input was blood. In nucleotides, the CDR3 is TGTGCCAGCAGCCCGACTAGGTTCTACGAGCAGTACTTC. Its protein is CASSPTRFYEQYF.